The T cell receptor beta chain under discussion was sequenced for a study of blood T cell repertoires in COVID-19. Clones were read by immunoSEQ multiplex PCR, and TCRdb kept only the in-frame ones, dropping some. In the table there are about 75,000 clones, around 89% of which are singletons. The V gene's germline CDR1 is WSHSY and CDR2 SAAADI. This CDR3 contains 15 residues. The V end was cut by 3 bases, the J end by 0 bases, with 12 bases between. This clone has a single count. This chain uses TRBV10-2 with TRBJ2-7; unclear D gene. Sequences were obtained from peripheral blood. The receptor was derived from a human donor in a cohort sampled during active COVID-19. The CDR3 protein is CASSDQLAFSYEQYF. Written as DNA, the CDR3 is TGCGCCAGCAGTGACCAATTGGCCTTCTCCTACGAGCAGTACTTC.